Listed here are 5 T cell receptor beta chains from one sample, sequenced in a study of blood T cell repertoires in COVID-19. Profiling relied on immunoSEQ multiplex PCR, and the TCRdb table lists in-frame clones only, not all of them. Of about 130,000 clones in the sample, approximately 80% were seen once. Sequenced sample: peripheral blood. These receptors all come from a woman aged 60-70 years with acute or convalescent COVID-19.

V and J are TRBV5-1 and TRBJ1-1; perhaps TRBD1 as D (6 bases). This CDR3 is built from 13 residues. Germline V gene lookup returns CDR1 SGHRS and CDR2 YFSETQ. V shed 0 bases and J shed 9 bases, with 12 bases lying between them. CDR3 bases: TGCGCCAGCAGCTTGGTACAGGGTGGAAAAGCTTTCTTT. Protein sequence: CASSLVQGGKAFF.

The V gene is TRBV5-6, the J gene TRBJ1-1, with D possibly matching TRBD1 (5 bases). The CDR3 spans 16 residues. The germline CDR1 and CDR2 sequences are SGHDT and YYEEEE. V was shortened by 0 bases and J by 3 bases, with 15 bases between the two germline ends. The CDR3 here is CASSLERGVGHTEAFF. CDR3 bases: TGTGCCAGCAGCTTGGAAAGGGGCGTTGGGCACACTGAAGCTTTCTTT.

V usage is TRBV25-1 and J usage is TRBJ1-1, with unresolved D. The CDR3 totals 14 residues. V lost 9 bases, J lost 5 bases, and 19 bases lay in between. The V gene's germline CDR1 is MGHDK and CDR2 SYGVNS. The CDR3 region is CASRLGGLRTEAFF. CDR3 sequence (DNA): TGTGCCAGTAGACTTGGAGGGTTACGAACTGAAGCTTTCTTT.

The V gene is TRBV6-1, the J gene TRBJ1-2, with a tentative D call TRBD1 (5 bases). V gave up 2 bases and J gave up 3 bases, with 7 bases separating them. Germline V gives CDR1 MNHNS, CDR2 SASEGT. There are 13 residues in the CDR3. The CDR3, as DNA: TGTGCCAGCAGTGAATCCAGGGACTATGGCTACACCTTC. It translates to CASSESRDYGYTF.

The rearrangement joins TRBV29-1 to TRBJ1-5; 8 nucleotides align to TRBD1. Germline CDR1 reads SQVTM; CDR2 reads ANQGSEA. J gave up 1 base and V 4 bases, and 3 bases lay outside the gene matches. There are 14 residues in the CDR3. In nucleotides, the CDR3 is TGCAGCGTTGCGACAGGGGAAAGCAATCAGCCCCAGCATTTT. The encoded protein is CSVATGESNQPQHF.